This TCR beta chain was identified during a study of early T cells in non-severe SARS-CoV-2 infection. Study-level information: Sequenced material consisted of bulk RNA (from unsorted whole blood), and chains were unpaired.

Study findings and constraints: Reliance on VDJdb matching favored anti-spike CD8 responses; private and CD4 specificities were missed.

Unique molecular identifier tags were affixed to discrete cDNA molecules. One entry per CDR3 protein, called by TCRdb with MiXCR from the 5' RACE reads. The profile covers some 77,000 distinct CDR3 sequences, with around 13% appearing a single time and approximately 1.1% taken by the ten largest. The CDR3 runs to 15 residues. V was trimmed by 6 bases and J by 6 bases, leaving 19 bases between them. This clonotype has just a few counts. Its antigen is unidentified. The receptor comes from an adult who was a healthcare worker with PCR-confirmed SARS-CoV-2 infection or an uninfected control (not recorded which). Sequenced input: whole blood. The V and J genes are TRBV12-3 or TRBV12-4 and TRBJ2-3; D call uncertain. The CDR3 reads CASSNSDGLVDTQYF. The CDR3 DNA is TGTGCCAGCAGCAACTCGGACGGCCTCGTCGATACGCAGTATTTT.